Listed below are T cell receptor beta chains from one sample, sequenced in a study of blood T cell repertoires in COVID-19. Sequencing was performed with immunoSEQ multiplex PCR; in TCRdb, only in-frame clones are kept and a portion is missing. The sample contains over 200,000 clones, 88% of which appear only once. The specimen sequenced was peripheral blood. These TCRs come from a woman aged 60-75 years with acute or convalescent COVID-19. Each CDR3 is given with its conserved first and last residue. Fields, in order: V gene, CDR3 length, D gene, J gene, CDR3 protein, CDR3 DNA. D genes are given only for firm matches.

v_call: TRBV6-2/TRBV6-3; cdr3_length: 20; d_call: TRBD2; j_call: TRBJ2-5; cdr3_aa: CASSYSMSASGRSRQETQYF; cdr3_nt: TGTGCCAGCAGTTACTCGATGTCGGCTAGCGGGAGGTCCCGACAAGAGACCCAGTACTTC
v_call: TRBV25-1; cdr3_length: 15; d_call: TRBD1; j_call: TRBJ2-7; cdr3_aa: CASSSRDRGSYEQYF; cdr3_nt: TGTGCCAGCAGTAGCCGGGACAGGGGCTCCTACGAGCAGTACTTC
v_call: TRBV15; cdr3_length: 15; d_call: NA; j_call: TRBJ1-5; cdr3_aa: CATSREGQSRQPQHF; cdr3_nt: TGTGCCACCAGCAGAGAAGGACAGTCCCGTCAGCCCCAGCATTTT
v_call: TRBV5-1; cdr3_length: 14; d_call: NA; j_call: TRBJ2-1; cdr3_aa: CASSRLVSYNEQFF; cdr3_nt: TGCGCCAGCAGCCGACTAGTCTCCTACAATGAGCAGTTCTTC
v_call: TRBV5-1; cdr3_length: 19; d_call: TRBD2; j_call: TRBJ2-1; cdr3_aa: CASSLGLAGGWWNVNEQFF; cdr3_nt: TGCGCCAGCAGCCTGGGACTAGCGGGAGGGTGGTGGAACGTTAATGAGCAGTTCTTC
v_call: TRBV5-1; cdr3_length: 16; d_call: NA; j_call: TRBJ1-4; cdr3_aa: CASSPLVWGDNEKLFF; cdr3_nt: TGCGCCAGCAGCCCGCTGGTCTGGGGGGATAATGAAAAACTGTTTTTT
v_call: TRBV11-2; cdr3_length: 15; d_call: NA; j_call: TRBJ2-1; cdr3_aa: CASSLDWGGHNEQFF; cdr3_nt: TGTGCCAGCAGCTTAGATTGGGGGGGGCATAATGAGCAGTTCTTC
v_call: TRBV11-2; cdr3_length: 14; d_call: NA; j_call: TRBJ1-1; cdr3_aa: CASSLVRGYTEAFF; cdr3_nt: TGTGCCAGCAGCTTGGTCAGGGGATACACTGAAGCTTTCTTT
v_call: TRBV6-2/TRBV6-3; cdr3_length: 15; d_call: NA; j_call: TRBJ2-3; cdr3_aa: CASSRQARTHDTQYF; cdr3_nt: TGTGCCAGCAGTCGACAGGCCCGTACACATGATACGCAGTATTTT
v_call: TRBV10-3; cdr3_length: 12; d_call: NA; j_call: TRBJ1-1; cdr3_aa: CAISAVETEAFF; cdr3_nt: TGTGCCATCAGTGCGGTAGAGACTGAAGCTTTCTTT
v_call: TRBV4-1; cdr3_length: 19; d_call: TRBD2; j_call: TRBJ2-4; cdr3_aa: CASSQVTLTSGRAKNIQYF; cdr3_nt: TGCGCCAGCAGCCAAGTGACTCTGACTAGCGGGAGGGCCAAAAACATTCAGTACTTC